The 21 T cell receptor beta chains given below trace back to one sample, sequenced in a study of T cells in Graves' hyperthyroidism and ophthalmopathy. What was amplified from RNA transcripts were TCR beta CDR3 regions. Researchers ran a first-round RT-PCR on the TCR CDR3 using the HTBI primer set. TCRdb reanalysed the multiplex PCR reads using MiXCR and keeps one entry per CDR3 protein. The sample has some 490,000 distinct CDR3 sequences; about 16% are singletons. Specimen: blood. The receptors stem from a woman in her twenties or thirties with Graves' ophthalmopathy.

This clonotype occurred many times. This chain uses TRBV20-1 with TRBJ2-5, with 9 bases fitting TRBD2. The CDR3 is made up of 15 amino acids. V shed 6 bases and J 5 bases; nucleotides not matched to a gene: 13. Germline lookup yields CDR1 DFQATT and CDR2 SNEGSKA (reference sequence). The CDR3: CSAGRWIGTSETQYF. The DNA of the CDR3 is TGCAGTGCCGGGCGGTGGATAGGGACTAGCGAGACCCAGTACTTC.

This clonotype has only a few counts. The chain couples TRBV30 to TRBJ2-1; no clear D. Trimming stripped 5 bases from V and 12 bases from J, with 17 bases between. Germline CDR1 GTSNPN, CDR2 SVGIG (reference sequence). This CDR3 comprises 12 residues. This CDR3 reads CAWGQTPNAQFF. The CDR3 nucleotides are TGTGCCTGGGGCCAGACCCCCAACGCGCAGTTCTTC.

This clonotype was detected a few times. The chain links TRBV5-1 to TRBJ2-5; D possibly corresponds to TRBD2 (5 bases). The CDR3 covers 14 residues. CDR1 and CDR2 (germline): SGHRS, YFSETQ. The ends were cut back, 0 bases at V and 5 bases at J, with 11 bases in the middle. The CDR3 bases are TGCGCCAGCAGCTTGGTTGGGAGAGAGGAGACCCAGTACTTC. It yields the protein CASSLVGREETQYF.

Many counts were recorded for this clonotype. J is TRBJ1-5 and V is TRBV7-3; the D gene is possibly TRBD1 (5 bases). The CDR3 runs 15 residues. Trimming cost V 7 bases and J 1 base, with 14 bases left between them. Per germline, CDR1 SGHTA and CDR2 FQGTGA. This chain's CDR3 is CASTILAGSNQPQHF. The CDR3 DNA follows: TGTGCCAGCACCATCCTGGCAGGGAGCAATCAGCCCCAGCATTTT. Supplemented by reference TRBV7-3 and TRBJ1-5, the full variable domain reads GAGVSQTPSNKVTEKGKYVELRCDPISGHTALYWYRQSLGQGPEFLIYFQGTGAADDSGLPNDRFFAVRPEGSVSTLKIQRTERGDSAVYLCASTILAGSNQPQHFGDGTRLSIL.

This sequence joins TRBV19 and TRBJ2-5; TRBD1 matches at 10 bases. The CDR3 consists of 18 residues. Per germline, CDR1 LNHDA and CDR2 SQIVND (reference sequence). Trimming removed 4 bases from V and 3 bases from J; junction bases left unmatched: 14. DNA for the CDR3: TGTGCCAGTAGTACACCCCGTAGGACAGGGGGATCGAAAGAGACCCAGTACTTC. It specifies CASSTPRRTGGSKETQYF.

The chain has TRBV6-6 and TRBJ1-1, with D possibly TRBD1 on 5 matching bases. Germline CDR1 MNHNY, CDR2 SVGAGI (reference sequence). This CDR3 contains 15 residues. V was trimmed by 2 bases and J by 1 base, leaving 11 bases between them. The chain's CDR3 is CASSYGRGPNTEAFF. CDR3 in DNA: TGTGCCAGCAGTTACGGTCGGGGCCCGAACACTGAAGCTTTCTTT.

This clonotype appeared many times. Here the CDR3 reads CASSSHSGRTYEQYF. As DNA, the CDR3 is TGTGCCAGCAGTTCACATAGCGGGAGGACATACGAGCAGTACTTC. The chain recombines TRBV12-3 or TRBV12-4 with TRBJ2-7, with 10 nucleotides matching TRBD2. This CDR3 region has 15 residues. The V gene end was trimmed by 4 bases and the J gene end by 4 bases; junction bases not matched to a gene: 7.

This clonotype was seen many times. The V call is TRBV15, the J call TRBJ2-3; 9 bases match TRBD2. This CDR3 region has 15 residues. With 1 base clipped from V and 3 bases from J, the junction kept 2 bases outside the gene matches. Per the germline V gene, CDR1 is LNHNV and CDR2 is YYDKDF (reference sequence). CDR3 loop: CATSRAAGGTDTQYF. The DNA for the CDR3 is TGTGCCACCAGCAGAGCGGCGGGAGGGACAGATACGCAGTATTTT.

The CDR3 loop is CASSQDPSLYVGGYTF. The CDR3, as DNA: TGTGCCAGCAGCCAAGATCCAAGTCTTTATGTCGGTGGCTACACCTTC. This chain connects TRBV14 to TRBJ1-2; D gene ambiguous. The CDR3 has 16 residues. The V gene's germline CDR1 is SGHDN and CDR2 FVKESK. Deletions cut 0 bases from V and 7 bases from J, with 18 bases between.

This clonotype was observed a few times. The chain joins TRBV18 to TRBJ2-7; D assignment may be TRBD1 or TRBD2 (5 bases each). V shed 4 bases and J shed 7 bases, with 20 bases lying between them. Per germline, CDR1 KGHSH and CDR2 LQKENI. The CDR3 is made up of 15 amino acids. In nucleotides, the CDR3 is TGTGCCAGCTCACTGGGAGCCCAGGGTCCGGAGGAGCAGTACTTC. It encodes CASSLGAQGPEEQYF.

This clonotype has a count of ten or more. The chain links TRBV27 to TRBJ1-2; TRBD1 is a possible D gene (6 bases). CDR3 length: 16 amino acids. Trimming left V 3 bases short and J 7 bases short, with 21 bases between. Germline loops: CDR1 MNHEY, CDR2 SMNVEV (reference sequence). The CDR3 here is CASSLGPYGGLSGYTF. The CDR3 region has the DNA TGTGCCAGCAGTTTGGGTCCTTATGGGGGGCTATCTGGCTACACCTTC.

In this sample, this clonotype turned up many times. CDR3 bases: TGTGCCAGCAGCTCGGTTTTGGGGGGGGCTTCCTCTGGGGCCAACGTCCTGACTTTC. This codes for CASSSVLGGASSGANVLTF. V is TRBV11-2 and J is TRBJ2-6, with TRBD2 as a possible D gene (7 bases). Trimming left V 4 bases short and J 0 bases short, with 19 bases between. This CDR3 has 19 amino acids. The V gene's germline CDR1 is SGHAT and CDR2 FQNNGV.

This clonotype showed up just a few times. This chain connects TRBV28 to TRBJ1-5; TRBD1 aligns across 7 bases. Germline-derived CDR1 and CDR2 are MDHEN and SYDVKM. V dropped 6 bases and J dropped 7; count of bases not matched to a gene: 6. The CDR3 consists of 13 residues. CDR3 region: CASRRQGRQPQHF. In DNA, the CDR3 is TGTGCCAGCAGGAGACAGGGTAGACAGCCCCAGCATTTT.

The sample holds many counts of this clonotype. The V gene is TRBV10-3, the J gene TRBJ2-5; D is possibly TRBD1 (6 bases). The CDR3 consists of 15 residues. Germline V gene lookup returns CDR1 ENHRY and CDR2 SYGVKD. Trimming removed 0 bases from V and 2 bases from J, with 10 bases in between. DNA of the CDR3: TGTGCCATCAGTGAGTCACAGGGACGGCAAGAGACCCAGTACTTC. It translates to CAISESQGRQETQYF.

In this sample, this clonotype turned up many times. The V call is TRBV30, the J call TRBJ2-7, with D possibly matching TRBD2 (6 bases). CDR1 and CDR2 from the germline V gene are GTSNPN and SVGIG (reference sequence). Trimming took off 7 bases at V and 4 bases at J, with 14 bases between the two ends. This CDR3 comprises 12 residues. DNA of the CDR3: TGTGCCTCAGCAGCCAGCGGGTACGAGCAGTACTTC. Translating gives CASAASGYEQYF.

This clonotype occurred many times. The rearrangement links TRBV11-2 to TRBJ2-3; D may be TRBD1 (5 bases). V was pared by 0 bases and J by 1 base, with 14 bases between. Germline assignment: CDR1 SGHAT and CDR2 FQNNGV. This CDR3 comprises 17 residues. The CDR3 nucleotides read TGTGCCAGCAGCTTAGAGCCGTGGGGCGCTGGCACAGATACGCAGTATTTT. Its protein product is CASSLEPWGAGTDTQYF.

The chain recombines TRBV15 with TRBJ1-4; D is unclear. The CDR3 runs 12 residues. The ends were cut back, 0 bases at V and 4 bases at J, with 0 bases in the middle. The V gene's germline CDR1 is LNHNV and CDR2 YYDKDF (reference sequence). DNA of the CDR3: TGTGCCACCAGCAGAGATAATGAAAAACTGTTTTTT. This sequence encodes CATSRDNEKLFF.

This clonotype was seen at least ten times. The CDR3 DNA sequence: TGTGCCAGCAGGAGGGGGTGGAACACTGAAGCTTTCTTT. Translation: CASRRGWNTEAFF. The V call is TRBV2, the J call TRBJ1-1; D is perhaps TRBD1 (6 bases). Germline V gene data show CDR1 as SNHLY and CDR2 as FYNNEI. Trimming shortened V by 6 bases and J by 1 base, and 9 bases separated the two germline ends. The CDR3 spans 13 residues. The full variable domain, with the rest looked up from reference TRBV2 and TRBJ1-1, is EPEVTQTPSHQVTQMGQEVILRCVPISNHLYFYWYRQILGQKVEFLVSFYNNEISEKSEIFDDQFSVERPDGSNFTLKIRSTKLEDSAMYFCASRRGWNTEAFFGQGTRLTVV.

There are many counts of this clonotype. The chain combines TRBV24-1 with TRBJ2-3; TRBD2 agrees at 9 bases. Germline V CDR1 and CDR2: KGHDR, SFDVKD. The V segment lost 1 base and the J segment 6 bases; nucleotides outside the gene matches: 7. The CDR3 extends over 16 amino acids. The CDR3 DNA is TGTGCCACCAGTGATTTCGTAGCGGGAGAGAGCGATACGCAGTATTTT. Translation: CATSDFVAGESDTQYF.

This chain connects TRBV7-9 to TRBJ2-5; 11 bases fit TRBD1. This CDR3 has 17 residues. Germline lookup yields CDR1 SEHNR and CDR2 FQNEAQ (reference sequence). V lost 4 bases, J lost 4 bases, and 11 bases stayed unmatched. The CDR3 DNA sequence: TGTGCCAGCAGCTATTTTCCGGGACAGGGGGATTTAGAGACCCAGTACTTC. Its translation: CASSYFPGQGDLETQYF.

The CDR3 DNA sequence: TGTGCCAGCAGCAAGCAATCCGGGACTAGCCTCGGGGAGCTGTTTTTT. This codes for CASSKQSGTSLGELFF. The chain joins TRBV7-2 to TRBJ2-2, with 9 nucleotides matching TRBD2. The CDR3 runs 16 residues. Losses at the gene ends were 5 bases for V and 7 bases for J; bases not matched to a gene: 11. Germline V lookup: CDR1 SGHTA, CDR2 FQGNSA.